The T cell receptor beta chain under discussion was sequenced for a study of T-cell reconstitution after alpha-beta-depleted transplantation in children. At least ten counts were recorded for this clonotype. Researchers prepared the TCRbeta library using unique molecular identifiers, the study reports. TCRdb processed the PCR reads anew with MiXCR; each CDR3 protein has one entry. Of 150,000 to 200,000 distinct CDR3 sequences detected, about 6.3% appear once; the ten largest clones hold about 3%. Trimming took 5 bases from V and 3 from J, leaving 11 bases between them. Germline V gene lookup returns CDR1 SQVTM and CDR2 ANQGSEA. The CDR3 is made up of 12 amino acids.

This TCR was sampled from a human donor who donated a stem cell graft to a child with Wiskott-Aldrich syndrome. V usage is TRBV29-1 and J usage is TRBJ2-7; D not resolved. Material: PBMCs from the stem cell graft donor, obtained from the stem cell graft. CDR3 loop: CSVLDGGYEQYF. In DNA form, the CDR3 reads TGCAGCGTTTTGGATGGCGGCTACGAGCAGTACTTC.